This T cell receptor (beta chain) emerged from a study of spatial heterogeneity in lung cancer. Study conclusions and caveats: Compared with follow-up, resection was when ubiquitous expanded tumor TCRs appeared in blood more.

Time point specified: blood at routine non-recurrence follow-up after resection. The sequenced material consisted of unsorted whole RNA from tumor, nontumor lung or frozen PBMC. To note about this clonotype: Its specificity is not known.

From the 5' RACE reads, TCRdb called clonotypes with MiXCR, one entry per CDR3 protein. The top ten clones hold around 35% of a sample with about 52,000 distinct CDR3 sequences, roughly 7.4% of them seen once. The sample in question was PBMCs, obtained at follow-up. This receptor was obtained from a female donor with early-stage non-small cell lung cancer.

The CDR3 DNA reads as TGTGCCAGCAGCCGCCCGGTCACAGCCAAAAACATTCAGTACTTC. It translates to CASSRPVTAKNIQYF. This sequence joins TRBV6-2 or TRBV6-3 and TRBJ2-4; D unclear. CDR3 length equals 15 residues. V was trimmed by 6 bases and J by 0 bases, leaving 12 bases between them. Germline CDR1 reads MNHEY; CDR2 reads SVGEGT.